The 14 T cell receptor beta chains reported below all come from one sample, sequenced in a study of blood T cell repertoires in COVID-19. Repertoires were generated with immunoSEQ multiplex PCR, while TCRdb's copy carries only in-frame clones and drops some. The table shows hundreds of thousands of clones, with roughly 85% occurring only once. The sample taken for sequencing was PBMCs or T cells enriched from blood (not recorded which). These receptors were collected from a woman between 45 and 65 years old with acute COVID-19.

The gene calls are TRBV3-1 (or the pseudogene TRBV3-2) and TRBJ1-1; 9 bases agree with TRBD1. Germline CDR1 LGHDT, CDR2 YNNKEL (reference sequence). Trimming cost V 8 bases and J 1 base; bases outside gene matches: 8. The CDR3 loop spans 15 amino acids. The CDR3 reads CASRLGTGPNTEAFF. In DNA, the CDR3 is TGTGCCAGCCGATTGGGGACAGGGCCGAACACTGAAGCTTTCTTT.

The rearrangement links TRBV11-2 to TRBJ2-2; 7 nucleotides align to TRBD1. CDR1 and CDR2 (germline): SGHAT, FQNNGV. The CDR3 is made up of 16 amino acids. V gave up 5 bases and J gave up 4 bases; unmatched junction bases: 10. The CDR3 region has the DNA TGTGCCAGCAGCCTTAGGCACAGGGGTGGCACCGGGGAGCTGTTTTTT. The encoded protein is CASSLRHRGGTGELFF.

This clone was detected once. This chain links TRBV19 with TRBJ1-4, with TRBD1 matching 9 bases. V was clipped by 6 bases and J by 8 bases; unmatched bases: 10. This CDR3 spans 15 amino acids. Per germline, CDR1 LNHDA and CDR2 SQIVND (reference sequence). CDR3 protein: CASRSRQGEGEKLFF. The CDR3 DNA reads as TGTGCCAGTAGATCACGACAGGGGGAAGGGGAAAAACTGTTTTTT.

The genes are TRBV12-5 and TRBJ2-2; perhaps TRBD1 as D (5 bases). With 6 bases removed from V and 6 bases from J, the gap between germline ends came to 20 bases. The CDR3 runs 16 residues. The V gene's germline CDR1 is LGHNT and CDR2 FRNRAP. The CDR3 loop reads CASGPSSLVGAGELFF. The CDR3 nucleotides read TGTGCTAGTGGCCCATCATCGCTAGTAGGGGCCGGGGAGCTGTTTTTT.

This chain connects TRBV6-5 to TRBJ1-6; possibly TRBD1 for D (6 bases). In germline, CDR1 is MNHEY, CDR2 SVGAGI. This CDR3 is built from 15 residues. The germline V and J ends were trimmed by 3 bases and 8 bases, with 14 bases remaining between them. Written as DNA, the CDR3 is TGTGCCAGCAGTTATTACGGGACAATGGATTCACCCCTCCACTTT. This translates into CASSYYGTMDSPLHF.

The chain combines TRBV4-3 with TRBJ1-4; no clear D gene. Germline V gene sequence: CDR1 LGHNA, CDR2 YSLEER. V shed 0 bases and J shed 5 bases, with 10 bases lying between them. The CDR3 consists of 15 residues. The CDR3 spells CASSQDYAQNEKLFF. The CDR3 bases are TGCGCCAGCAGCCAAGATTACGCCCAGAATGAAAAACTGTTTTTT.

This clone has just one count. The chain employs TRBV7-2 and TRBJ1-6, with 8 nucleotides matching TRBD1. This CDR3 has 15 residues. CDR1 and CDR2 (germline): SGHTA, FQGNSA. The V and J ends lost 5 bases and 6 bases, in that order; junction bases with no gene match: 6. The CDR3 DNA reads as TGTGCCAGCAGCCTTTCACAGGGGGGTAATTCACCCCTCCACTTT. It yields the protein CASSLSQGGNSPLHF.

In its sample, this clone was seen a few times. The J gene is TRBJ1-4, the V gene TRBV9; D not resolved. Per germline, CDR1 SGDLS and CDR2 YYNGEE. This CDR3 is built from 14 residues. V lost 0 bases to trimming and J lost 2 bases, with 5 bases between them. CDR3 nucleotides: TGTGCCAGCAGCGTAGCGAGGACTAATGAAAAACTGTTTTTT. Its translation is CASSVARTNEKLFF.

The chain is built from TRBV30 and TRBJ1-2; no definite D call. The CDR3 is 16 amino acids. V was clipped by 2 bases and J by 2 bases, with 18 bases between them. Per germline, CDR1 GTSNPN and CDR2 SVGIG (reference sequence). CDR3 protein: CAWSNDAVNKNYGYTF. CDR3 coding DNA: TGTGCCTGGAGTAATGATGCAGTGAACAAGAACTATGGCTACACCTTC.

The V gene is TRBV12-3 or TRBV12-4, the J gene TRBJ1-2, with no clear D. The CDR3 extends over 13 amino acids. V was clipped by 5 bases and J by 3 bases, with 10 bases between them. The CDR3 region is CASSPLGDYGYTF. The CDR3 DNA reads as TGTGCCAGCAGTCCACTCGGGGACTATGGCTACACCTTC.

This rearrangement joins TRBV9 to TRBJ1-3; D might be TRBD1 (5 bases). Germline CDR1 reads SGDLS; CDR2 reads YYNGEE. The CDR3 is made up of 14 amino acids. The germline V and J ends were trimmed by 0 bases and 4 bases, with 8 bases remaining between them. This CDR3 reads CASSVDGAGNTIYF. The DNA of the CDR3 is TGTGCCAGCAGCGTAGATGGGGCCGGAAACACCATATATTTT.

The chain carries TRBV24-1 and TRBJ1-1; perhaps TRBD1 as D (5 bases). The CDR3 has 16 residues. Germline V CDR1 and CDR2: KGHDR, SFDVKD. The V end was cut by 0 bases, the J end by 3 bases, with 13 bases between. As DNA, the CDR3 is TGTGCCACCAGTGATTTGCTGGGCAGGGCTGACACTGAAGCTTTCTTT. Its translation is CATSDLLGRADTEAFF.

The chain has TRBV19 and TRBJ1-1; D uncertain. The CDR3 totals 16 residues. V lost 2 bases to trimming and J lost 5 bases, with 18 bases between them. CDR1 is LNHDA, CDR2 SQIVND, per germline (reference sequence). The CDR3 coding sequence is TGTGCCAGTAGTATAATTTGGGCGGGAGAAGGGACTGAAGCTTTCTTT. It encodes CASSIIWAGEGTEAFF.

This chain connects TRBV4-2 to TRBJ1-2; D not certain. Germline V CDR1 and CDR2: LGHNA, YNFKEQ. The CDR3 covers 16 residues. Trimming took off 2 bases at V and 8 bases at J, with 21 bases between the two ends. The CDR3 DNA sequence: TGTGCCAGCAGCCAATCCATGGGCGGCGGCAGCGGAGGCTACACCTTC. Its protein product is CASSQSMGGGSGGYTF.